Listed below are T cell receptor beta chains from one sample, sequenced in a study of human T cells and chemical hapten exposure. From the RACE reads, TCRdb called clonotypes with MiXCR, one entry per CDR3 protein. The table includes over 100,000 distinct CDR3 sequences, 9.2% detected once. Sequences were derived from whole blood, sampled in connection with sensitization to the hapten diphenylcyclopropenone (DPC). The source is a woman aged 35 to 49 with alopecia areata. Some clones in this sample may be carry-over from other donors' samples. Both conserved end residues are part of each CDR3. D genes are given only for firm matches. Part of the rows lack a size; the others show once, few, many or a class for expanded clones.

j_call: TRBJ2-4; v_call: TRBV12-3/TRBV12-4; d_call: TRBD2; clone_size: few; cdr3_aa: CASSFRLADNQYF; cdr3_nt: TGTGCCAGCAGTTTTAGACTAGCGGATAATCAGTACTTC
j_call: TRBJ1-5; v_call: TRBV10-3; d_call: TRBD1; clone_size: .; cdr3_aa: CAISDRQGDQPQHF; cdr3_nt: TGTGCCATCAGTGATCGACAGGGTGATCAGCCCCAGCATTTT
j_call: TRBJ2-7; v_call: TRBV28; d_call: TRBD1; clone_size: many; cdr3_aa: CASSLPGQAKGEQYF; cdr3_nt: TGTGCCAGCAGTCTACCGGGACAGGCGAAGGGCGAGCAGTACTTC
j_call: TRBJ2-7; v_call: TRBV5-4; d_call: TRBD1; clone_size: few; cdr3_aa: CASSLGDRVYEQYF; cdr3_nt: TGTGCCAGCAGCTTAGGGGACAGGGTCTACGAGCAGTACTTC
j_call: TRBJ1-2; v_call: TRBV9; d_call: TRBD1; clone_size: .; cdr3_aa: CASSDRGLDGYTF; cdr3_nt: TGTGCCAGCAGTGACAGGGGGCTCGATGGCTACACCTTC
j_call: TRBJ1-5; v_call: TRBV2; d_call: TRBD1; clone_size: few; cdr3_aa: CASSAQGFNQPQHF; cdr3_nt: TGTGCCAGCAGTGCACAGGGGTTCAATCAGCCCCAGCATTTT
j_call: TRBJ1-2; v_call: TRBV20-1; d_call: .; clone_size: few; cdr3_aa: CSARDEGNGYTF; cdr3_nt: TGCAGTGCTAGAGATGAAGGAAATGGCTACACCTTC
j_call: TRBJ1-1; v_call: TRBV6-5; d_call: TRBD1; clone_size: many; cdr3_aa: CASSSAGGGRTEAFF; cdr3_nt: TGTGCCAGCAGCTCGGCAGGGGGCGGGAGGACTGAAGCTTTCTTT
j_call: TRBJ1-4; v_call: TRBV29-1; d_call: .; clone_size: many; cdr3_aa: CSVEPGSNEKLFF; cdr3_nt: TGCAGCGTTGAGCCAGGGAGTAATGAAAAACTGTTTTTT
j_call: TRBJ2-1; v_call: TRBV9; d_call: TRBD2; clone_size: .; cdr3_aa: CASSVFRTSGYNEQFF; cdr3_nt: TGTGCCAGCAGCGTTTTTAGGACTAGCGGTTACAATGAGCAGTTCTTC
j_call: TRBJ2-3; v_call: TRBV12-5; d_call: .; clone_size: few; cdr3_aa: CASATLADTQYF; cdr3_nt: TGTGCTAGTGCCACGCTAGCAGATACGCAGTATTTT
j_call: TRBJ1-6; v_call: TRBV5-1; d_call: .; clone_size: many; cdr3_aa: CASSWDGNSPLHF; cdr3_nt: TGCGCCAGCAGCTGGGACGGTAATTCACCCCTCCACTTT
j_call: TRBJ2-3; v_call: TRBV6-2/TRBV6-3; d_call: .; clone_size: once; cdr3_aa: CASTGGWGSGTDTQYF; cdr3_nt: TGTGCCAGCACCGGCGGATGGGGATCCGGGACAGATACGCAGTATTTT
j_call: TRBJ2-7; v_call: TRBV28; d_call: .; clone_size: few; cdr3_aa: CASSQTSYEQYF; cdr3_nt: TGTGCCAGCAGTCAGACCTCCTACGAGCAGTACTTC
j_call: TRBJ2-3; v_call: TRBV7-2; d_call: TRBD2; clone_size: many; cdr3_aa: CASSLSGRTTDTQYF; cdr3_nt: TGTGCCAGCAGCTTAAGCGGGAGAACAACAGATACGCAGTATTTT
j_call: TRBJ2-7; v_call: TRBV6-2/TRBV6-3; d_call: TRBD2; clone_size: few; cdr3_aa: CASSYPLTSRDEQYF; cdr3_nt: TGTGCCAGCAGTTACCCGCTGACTAGCAGGGACGAGCAGTACTTC
j_call: TRBJ2-2; v_call: TRBV5-1; d_call: .; clone_size: many; cdr3_aa: CASSMGRRGFPGELFF; cdr3_nt: TGCGCCAGCAGCATGGGACGGAGAGGTTTTCCCGGGGAGCTGTTTTTT
j_call: TRBJ2-3; v_call: TRBV5-1; d_call: TRBD1; clone_size: few; cdr3_aa: CASSPGTGGTDTQYF; cdr3_nt: TGCGCCAGCAGCCCCGGGACAGGAGGCACAGATACGCAGTATTTT
j_call: TRBJ2-7; v_call: TRBV5-6; d_call: .; clone_size: few; cdr3_aa: CASSLWGPYEQYF; cdr3_nt: TGTGCCAGCAGCTTGTGGGGGCCCTACGAGCAGTACTTC
j_call: TRBJ1-5; v_call: TRBV4-3; d_call: .; clone_size: many; cdr3_aa: CASSQDRVGNQPQHF; cdr3_nt: TGCGCCAGCAGCCAAGATAGGGTCGGCAATCAGCCCCAGCATTTT
j_call: TRBJ2-5; v_call: TRBV6-5; d_call: TRBD1; clone_size: many; cdr3_aa: CASSSPGDRGIGTQYF; cdr3_nt: TGTGCCAGCAGTTCCCCGGGGGACAGGGGAATTGGGACCCAGTACTTC
j_call: TRBJ1-4; v_call: TRBV7-2; d_call: .; clone_size: few; cdr3_aa: CASSQRDGGNEKLFF; cdr3_nt: TGTGCCAGCAGCCAGAGGGACGGGGGTAATGAAAAACTGTTTTTT
j_call: TRBJ2-5; v_call: TRBV5-1; d_call: .; clone_size: many; cdr3_aa: CASSSGLLQETQYF; cdr3_nt: TGCGCCAGCAGCTCTGGACTGCTCCAAGAGACCCAGTACTTC
j_call: TRBJ1-1; v_call: TRBV6-5; d_call: .; clone_size: many; cdr3_aa: CASSYLGPLNTEAFF; cdr3_nt: TGTGCCAGCAGTTACTTGGGACCGTTGAACACTGAAGCTTTCTTT
j_call: TRBJ2-1; v_call: TRBV12-3/TRBV12-4; d_call: .; clone_size: many; cdr3_aa: CAITRGGFDNEQFF; cdr3_nt: TGTGCCATTACTCGAGGGGGTTTCGACAATGAGCAGTTCTTC
j_call: TRBJ1-3; v_call: TRBV4-3; d_call: TRBD1; clone_size: many; cdr3_aa: CASSHRTGSGGNTIYF; cdr3_nt: TGCGCCAGCAGCCATCGGACAGGGTCTGGTGGAAACACCATATATTTT
j_call: TRBJ2-5; v_call: TRBV7-8; d_call: TRBD2; clone_size: many; cdr3_aa: CASKVGRLRGALQETQYF; cdr3_nt: TGTGCCAGCAAAGTGGGGAGACTGCGGGGGGCCCTCCAAGAGACCCAGTACTTC
j_call: TRBJ2-7; v_call: TRBV12-3/TRBV12-4; d_call: .; clone_size: few; cdr3_aa: CASSLHRSYEQYF; cdr3_nt: TGTGCCAGCAGTTTGCACCGCTCCTACGAGCAGTACTTC
j_call: TRBJ1-2; v_call: TRBV18; d_call: .; clone_size: few; cdr3_aa: CASSGGTDYYGYTF; cdr3_nt: TGTGCCAGCTCAGGGGGAACAGACTACTATGGCTACACCTTC
j_call: TRBJ1-6; v_call: TRBV9; d_call: .; clone_size: few; cdr3_aa: CASSVTVYNSPLHF; cdr3_nt: TGTGCCAGCAGCGTAACCGTCTATAATTCACCCCTCCACTTT
j_call: TRBJ1-2; v_call: TRBV7-9; d_call: TRBD1; clone_size: many; cdr3_aa: CATAGQNNYGYTF; cdr3_nt: TGTGCCACCGCGGGACAGAATAACTATGGCTACACCTTC
j_call: TRBJ1-6; v_call: TRBV12-3/TRBV12-4; d_call: .; clone_size: few; cdr3_aa: CASSMGSGMHNSPLHF; cdr3_nt: TGTGCCAGCAGCATGGGATCTGGGATGCATAATTCACCCCTCCACTTT
j_call: TRBJ1-1; v_call: TRBV6-2/TRBV6-3; d_call: TRBD1; clone_size: .; cdr3_aa: CASSFSADRGNTEAFF; cdr3_nt: TGTGCCAGCAGTTTTTCCGCGGACAGGGGAAACACTGAAGCTTTCTTT
j_call: TRBJ2-3; v_call: TRBV20-1; d_call: TRBD2; clone_size: many; cdr3_aa: CSAPGLAGGKRDTQYF; cdr3_nt: TGCAGTGCCCCCGGACTAGCGGGGGGGAAAAGAGATACGCAGTATTTT
j_call: TRBJ1-1; v_call: TRBV4-3; d_call: .; clone_size: .; cdr3_aa: CASSQEPLWEAFF; cdr3_nt: TGCGCCAGCAGCCAGGAGCCGCTTTGGGAAGCTTTCTTT
j_call: TRBJ2-5; v_call: TRBV5-4; d_call: .; clone_size: many; cdr3_aa: CASSSGTPQETQYF; cdr3_nt: TGTGCCAGCAGCTCCGGGACACCACAGGAGACCCAGTACTTC
j_call: TRBJ2-4; v_call: TRBV28; d_call: .; clone_size: few; cdr3_aa: CASSLWSIEGNIQYF; cdr3_nt: TGTGCCAGCAGTTTATGGTCGATCGAGGGGAACATTCAGTACTTC
j_call: TRBJ2-3; v_call: TRBV9; d_call: .; clone_size: .; cdr3_aa: CASSVGPTTDTQYF; cdr3_nt: TGTGCCAGCAGCGTAGGGCCTACAACAGATACGCAGTATTTT
j_call: TRBJ2-7; v_call: TRBV27; d_call: .; clone_size: few; cdr3_aa: CASSRRGGHEQYF; cdr3_nt: TGTGCCAGCAGTCGAAGGGGGGGTCACGAGCAGTACTTC
j_call: TRBJ1-2; v_call: TRBV5-1; d_call: .; clone_size: few; cdr3_aa: CASNTGTSYGYTF; cdr3_nt: TGCGCCAGCAATACAGGGACGTCCTATGGCTACACCTTC
j_call: TRBJ1-6; v_call: TRBV12-3/TRBV12-4; d_call: .; clone_size: many; cdr3_aa: CASSASGGSPLHF; cdr3_nt: TGTGCCAGCAGTGCGTCGGGTGGCTCACCCCTCCACTTT
j_call: TRBJ2-2; v_call: TRBV29-1; d_call: TRBD1; clone_size: .; cdr3_aa: CSVHRDSTGGELFF; cdr3_nt: TGCAGCGTGCACCGGGACAGTACTGGCGGGGAGCTGTTTTTT
j_call: TRBJ1-1; v_call: TRBV7-9; d_call: TRBD1; clone_size: .; cdr3_aa: CASSLLRQGGVEAFF; cdr3_nt: TGTGCCAGCAGCTTACTCCGACAGGGGGGTGTTGAAGCTTTCTTT